Each of the 6 T cell receptor beta chains below was sequenced from the same sample in a study of blood T cell repertoires in COVID-19. Libraries were prepared by immunoSEQ multiplex PCR; TCRdb keeps only in-frame clonotypes and omits some of them. The profile shows approximately 110,000 clones, around 83% of them singletons. The sequenced sample consisted of peripheral blood. Receptors were obtained from a man aged 40-49 years with acute or convalescent COVID-19.

The rearrangement uses TRBV30 and TRBJ2-3, with D uncertain. The CDR3 is made up of 12 amino acids. Germline CDR1 reads GTSNPN; CDR2 reads SVGIG (reference sequence). Trimming stripped 1 base from V and 6 bases from J, with 8 bases between. The CDR3 nucleotides read TGTGCCTGGAGTGCGGTTAAGGATACGCAGTATTTT. Its protein is CAWSAVKDTQYF.

This chain links TRBV11-2 with TRBJ1-3; TRBD1 agrees at 7 bases. Germline V gene lookup returns CDR1 SGHAT and CDR2 FQNNGV. The junction had 13 bases not matched to a gene; V was cut back by 5 bases and J by 3 bases. The CDR3 is 17 residues long. The CDR3 DNA follows: TGTGCCAGCAGCCTACCACCAGACAGGGAATATGGAAACACCATATATTTT. Translating gives CASSLPPDREYGNTIYF.

The chain links TRBV18 to TRBJ2-7; 10 nucleotides agree with TRBD1. The trim removed 2 bases at V and 6 bases at J, leaving 4 bases unmatched. Germline CDR1 is KGHSH and CDR2 is LQKENI. This CDR3 is built from 14 residues. This chain's CDR3 is CASSPGTGAGEQYF. As DNA, the CDR3 is TGTGCCAGCTCACCAGGGACAGGGGCGGGCGAGCAGTACTTC.

The chain joins TRBV2 to TRBJ1-1; TRBD1 matches 8 bases. The CDR3 extends over 13 amino acids. The germline gives CDR1 SNHLY, CDR2 FYNNEI. The ends lost 4 bases at V and 5 bases at J; junction bases unmatched: 3. The CDR3 DNA is TGTGCCAGCAGTGCGACAGGGGAAACTGAAGCTTTCTTT. Its protein is CASSATGETEAFF.

This chain links TRBV15 with TRBJ1-4; no clear D gene. CDR1 and CDR2 from the germline V gene are LNHNV and YYDKDF (reference sequence). The length of the CDR3 is 16 residues. The V and J ends lost 5 bases and 7 bases respectively, with 20 bases between them. CDR3 amino acids: CATSRPFSLSGEKLFF. CDR3 sequence (DNA): TGTGCCACCAGCCGACCTTTCTCATTAAGCGGTGAAAAACTGTTTTTT.

This clone has more than one count but fewer than ten. The chain joins TRBV4-1 to TRBJ1-3; TRBD1 matches 8 bases. V lost 0 bases to trimming and J lost 3 bases; unmatched junction nucleotides: 4. The CDR3 has 16 amino acids. The germline V gene encodes CDR1 MGHRA and CDR2 YSYEKL. The CDR3 DNA follows: TGCGCCAGCAGCCAAGATCCAGGGGGCGGTGGAAACACCATATATTTT. Translated, it gives CASSQDPGGGGNTIYF.